This record covers a single T cell receptor (beta chain). Its antigen is undetermined. TCRdb's table, derived via immunoSEQ multiplex PCR, lists solely in-frame clones and lacks some. The data contain about 110,000 clones, roughly 90% of them seen just once; the ten biggest clones take up under 2%. These data originate in a study of cytomegalovirus exposure and HLA in healthy donors. At the level of the study: The 95 to 150 validation repertoires were produced on the same platform as the 720 or so repertoires of the first cohort. This was reported in a later analysis. Study conclusions and caveats: A few CMV-associated chains proved CMV antigen-specific in vitro. The authors enumerated roughly 180 TCR beta chains as linked to cytomegalovirus.

V was pared by 6 bases and J by 4 bases, with 10 bases between. Germline assignment: CDR1 SNHLY and CDR2 FYNNEI. The CDR3 totals 13 residues. This clonotype originated in a woman under 30 in good health and CMV-seronegative. V usage is TRBV2 and J usage is TRBJ1-5; D might be TRBD1 (5 bases). The sequencing sample was made of PBMCs. The CDR3 nucleotides are TGTGCCAGCAGGGGGCAGACGAATCAGCCCCAGCATTTT. Protein product: CASRGQTNQPQHF.